The rows below give T cell receptor beta chains drawn from one sample of a study of T cell responses to AZD1222 COVID-19 vaccine. TCRdb's copy holds only in-frame clones and misses some; the assay was immunoSEQ multiplex PCR. The data show about 42,000 clones, with approximately 90% seen just once and 25% held by the top ten. The starting material was peripheral blood, obtained 28 days after the second AZD1222 dose. The origin of the receptors is an adult who received the AZD1222 COVID-19 vaccine. CDR3s include the opening cysteine and the closing phenylalanine or tryptophan. A D gene is named only where the DNA matches it firmly. Clone size, where shown, is once, few, many, or a class for clones that have expanded.

abundance	v_gene	j_gene	d_gene	CDR3nt	CDR3aa
.	TRBV12-3/TRBV12-4	TRBJ1-3	.	TGTGCCAGCAGTCTCGGAAACACCATATATTTT	CASSLGNTIYF
.	TRBV12-3/TRBV12-4	TRBJ1-4	.	TGTGCCAGCAGTTTTATGAGGACAGAAAAACTGTTTTTT	CASSFMRTEKLFF
once	TRBV6-5	TRBJ2-1	TRBD1	TGTGCCAGCTCGGGGGCAGGGGGCTGGTATGAGCAGTTCTTC	CASSGAGGWYEQFF
.	TRBV3-1/TRBV3-2	TRBJ2-7	.	TGTGCCAGCAGCCATTCTTGGGGGGGGCCTTCCTACGAGCAGTACTTC	CASSHSWGGPSYEQYF
once	TRBV19	TRBJ2-4	.	TGTGCCAGTAGTTCGGGGCAGCCCGGGGCCAAAAACATTCAGTACTTC	CASSSGQPGAKNIQYF
.	TRBV6-2/TRBV6-3	TRBJ2-7	TRBD1	TGTGCCAGCAGTTACCAGGGACAGGGGCTGTACGAGCAGTACTTC	CASSYQGQGLYEQYF
.	TRBV5-1	TRBJ1-2	.	TGCGCCAGCAGCTTGCGCCAGAACAACTATGGCTACACCTTC	CASSLRQNNYGYTF
.	TRBV12-3/TRBV12-4	TRBJ1-5	.	TGTGCCAGCAGTTTTCAGGGGCCCCAGCATTTT	CASSFQGPQHF
once	TRBV18	TRBJ2-3	TRBD2	TGTGCCAGCTCACCAATGACTAGCGGGGGGTCGGATACGCAGTATTTT	CASSPMTSGGSDTQYF
once	TRBV19	TRBJ2-2	.	TGTGCCAGTAGTATAGCACAGTCCGGGGAGCTGTTTTTT	CASSIAQSGELFF
.	TRBV5-4	TRBJ2-2	TRBD1	TGTGCCAGCAGCCACGGACAGGGGACTAACACCGGGGAGCTGTTTTTT	CASSHGQGTNTGELFF
.	TRBV19	TRBJ1-6	TRBD1	TGTGCCAGTTCGACAGGGAGTCGTTCCTATAATTCACCCCTCCACTTT	CASSTGSRSYNSPLHF
.	TRBV27	TRBJ1-1	.	TGTGCCAGCCGCCGGGCACGAATGAACACTGAAGCTTTCTTT	CASRRARMNTEAFF
.	TRBV5-5	TRBJ2-3	.	TGTGCCAGCAGCTTGGTGATAGGCCAGAGCACAGATACGCAGTATTTT	CASSLVIGQSTDTQYF
.	TRBV2	TRBJ1-2	.	TGTGCCAGCAGTGCCGGCGAGACCTATGGCTACACCTTC	CASSAGETYGYTF
.	TRBV6-5	TRBJ1-1	TRBD1	TGTGCCAGCAGTCGGGACGACAGGGTTACGGTTGAAGCTTTCTTT	CASSRDDRVTVEAFF
.	TRBV5-1	TRBJ1-1	.	TGCGCCAGCAGCTCGCTCGGGGGTGGGAACACTGAAGCTTTCTTT	CASSSLGGGNTEAFF
.	TRBV6-1	TRBJ2-7	.	TGTGCCAGCAGTGAAGCCTACGAGCAGTACTTC	CASSEAYEQYF
.	TRBV19	TRBJ2-3	.	TGTGCCAGTAGTAGGGCTAGACTCACAGATACGCAGTATTTT	CASSRARLTDTQYF
.	TRBV5-1	TRBJ2-7	TRBD2	TGCGCCAGCAGCCCGGGGGGTCGCCACTCCTACGAGCAGTACTTC	CASSPGGRHSYEQYF
few	TRBV19	TRBJ1-5	.	TGTGCCAGTAGCAGCCCCCTGGCAGGCGTTCAGCCCCAGCATTTT	CASSSPLAGVQPQHF
few	TRBV19	TRBJ1-2	.	TGTGCCAGTAGTCCCGACTCGACAGGCAGTGCGGGCTACACCTTC	CASSPDSTGSAGYTF
.	TRBV2	TRBJ1-2	TRBD1	TGTGCCAGCAAAACAGGGGGGAGTAATGGCTACACCTTC	CASKTGGSNGYTF
.	TRBV4-1	TRBJ1-6	.	TGCGCCAGCAGCCAAGAGGATTTCGATTCACCCCTCCACTTT	CASSQEDFDSPLHF
.	TRBV2	TRBJ2-3	TRBD1	TGTGCCAGCAGTTTGGTTAGGCGGACAGGGGGCTCGACAGATACGCAGTATTTT	CASSLVRRTGGSTDTQYF
.	TRBV30	TRBJ2-7	TRBD1	TGTGCCTGGGATCTGTTACAGGGGGCGGGCGAGCAGTACTTC	CAWDLLQGAGEQYF
.	TRBV4-1	TRBJ2-2	.	TGCGCCAGCAGCCAAGACTTCTCGCGATGGGACACCACGGTCACCGGGGAGCTGTTTTTT	CASSQDFSRWDTTVTGELFF
.	TRBV7-2	TRBJ2-1	TRBD2	TGTGCCAGCAGCTTACCACTTCGGCTAGCGGGGGAATTCGATGAGCAGTTCTTC	CASSLPLRLAGEFDEQFF
.	TRBV7-9	TRBJ1-5	.	TGTGCCAGCAGCTCCCTAGATCGGGGACCTCAGCCCCAGCATTTT	CASSSLDRGPQPQHF
.	TRBV20-1	TRBJ2-6	.	TGCAGTGCTAGTGGGGCCAACGTCCTGACTTTC	CSASGANVLTF
.	TRBV5-6	TRBJ1-6	.	TGTGCCAGCAGCTTAGGACAGCTTCCTTATAATTCACCCCTCCACTTT	CASSLGQLPYNSPLHF
few	TRBV5-1	TRBJ1-3	.	TGCGCCAGCAGCTTGCTTTCCTGGGACACCTCTGGAAACACCATATATTTT	CASSLLSWDTSGNTIYF
.	TRBV5-1	TRBJ2-3	TRBD2	TGCGCCAGCAGCTTAGCGGGGGGGCCTTGGGATACGCAGTATTTT	CASSLAGGPWDTQYF
.	TRBV4-1	TRBJ2-2	.	TGCGCCAGCAGCCAAGACCCCGCCGCCACCGGGGAGCTGTTTTTT	CASSQDPAATGELFF
.	TRBV21-1	TRBJ2-7	.	TGTGCCAGCAGCAAGGGCTACGAGCAGTACTTC	CASSKGYEQYF
.	TRBV19	TRBJ1-1	.	TGTGCCAGTAGTATACGGAGGGGAACTGAAGCTTTCTTT	CASSIRRGTEAFF
.	TRBV12-3/TRBV12-4	TRBJ1-1	.	TGTGCCAGCAGTTTAAGGGGAAACACTGAAGCTTTCTTT	CASSLRGNTEAFF
.	TRBV3-1/TRBV3-2	TRBJ1-3	.	TGTGCCAGCAGCCGAGACAGCGGCTCTGGAAACACCATATATTTT	CASSRDSGSGNTIYF
.	TRBV6-4	TRBJ1-2	.	TGTGCCAGCAGCATAGATACTTATGGCTACACCTTC	CASSIDTYGYTF
.	TRBV6-5	TRBJ1-5	.	TGTGCCAGCAGTCTTTCAGGGGTCGGGAATCAGCCCCAGCATTTT	CASSLSGVGNQPQHF
.	TRBV7-3	TRBJ2-2	.	TGTGCCAGCAGCTTAGAGGGTACCCTGAACACCGGGGAGCTGTTTTTT	CASSLEGTLNTGELFF
.	TRBV7-2	TRBJ1-6	.	TGTGCCAGCAGCTTAGAGACAGCCGTTAATTCACCCCTCCACTTT	CASSLETAVNSPLHF
once	TRBV3-1/TRBV3-2	TRBJ1-4	.	TGTGCCAGCAGCCAAGTACGCAGGGAGGACGAAAAACTGTTTTTT	CASSQVRREDEKLFF
.	TRBV6-5	TRBJ1-5	.	TGTGCCAGCACCTCCGGGCACAATCAGCCCCAGCATTTT	CASTSGHNQPQHF
.	TRBV27	TRBJ2-7	TRBD2	TGTGCCAGCAGTCCCGGGACTAGCGGGGGGTACGAGCAGTACTTC	CASSPGTSGGYEQYF
.	TRBV12-3/TRBV12-4	TRBJ2-2	.	TGTGCCAGCAGGTTTACAGGGCCCGGGGAGCTGTTTTTT	CASRFTGPGELFF
.	TRBV7-7	TRBJ2-5	.	TGTGCCAGCAGCTTAGCGATTGGGCGGGGCGGGCATACCCAGTACTTC	CASSLAIGRGGHTQYF
.	TRBV6-1	TRBJ1-1	.	TGTGCCAGCAGTGAGCAGATGGGGGCGATGGACACTGAAGCTTTCTTT	CASSEQMGAMDTEAFF
.	TRBV2	TRBJ2-2	TRBD1	TGTGCCAGCAGTCAATGGACAGGGGCGGAAGGGGAGCTGTTTTTT	CASSQWTGAEGELFF
.	TRBV14	TRBJ1-3	.	TGTGCCAGCAGCCAAGAACATAGAGTGACTCGAAACACCATATATTTT	CASSQEHRVTRNTIYF
once	TRBV5-4	TRBJ1-2	.	TGTGCCTGGGGCAGGAAAAATTCTAACTATGGCTACACCTTC	CAWGRKNSNYGYTF
.	TRBV5-5	TRBJ1-4	TRBD1	TGTGCCAGCAACTCCGGGACAGCAAATGAAAAACTGTTTTTT	CASNSGTANEKLFF
.	TRBV7-3	TRBJ2-2	.	TGTGCCAGCAGCTTGACGTTTGGGGAGCTGTTTTTT	CASSLTFGELFF
.	TRBV14	TRBJ2-1	TRBD2	TGTGCCAGCAGCCCCTTAAGAGGCCTAGCGGGAGTTAAGTTCTTC	CASSPLRGLAGVKFF